The rows below give T cell receptor beta chains drawn from one sample of a study of blood T cell repertoires in COVID-19. TCRdb's copy holds only in-frame clones and misses some; the assay was immunoSEQ multiplex PCR. The sample consists of under 130,000 clones, 65% to 80% of them appearing once. The sample comprised peripheral blood. These receptors were obtained from a man between 65 and 85 years old with active or convalescent COVID-19. CDR3s include the opening cysteine and the closing phenylalanine or tryptophan. The D gene is left open where the match is weak. Not every row has a clone size; where given, it reads once, few, many or a size class.

clone size	D gene	V gene	J gene	CDR3 protein	CDR3 DNA
.	.	TRBV5-1	TRBJ1-1	CASSSDTGPVTEAFF	TGCGCCAGCAGCTCCGATACAGGGCCAGTCACTGAAGCTTTCTTT
.	.	TRBV27	TRBJ2-6	CASRRVSGANVLTF	TGTGCCAGTCGCAGGGTTTCTGGGGCCAACGTCCTGACTTTC
.	.	TRBV7-2	TRBJ2-1	CASSLNGYNEQFF	TGTGCCAGCAGCTTGAACGGGTACAATGAGCAGTTCTTC
few	TRBD1	TRBV7-2	TRBJ1-4	CASSSGTGVGKLFF	TGTGCCAGCAGCTCAGGGACAGGGGTCGGAAAACTGTTTTTT
.	TRBD1	TRBV7-3	TRBJ1-2	CASSLAPGQGSGYTF	TGTGCCAGCAGCTTAGCCCCGGGACAGGGATCGGGCTACACCTTC
.	.	TRBV19	TRBJ1-2	CASSIDGQSNYGYTF	TGTGCCAGTAGTATAGACGGACAGTCTAACTATGGCTACACCTTC
few	.	TRBV6-5	TRBJ1-2	CASSPGPHQGYGYTF	TGTGCCAGCAGCCCCGGACCACATCAGGGCTATGGCTACACCTTC
.	.	TRBV6-5	TRBJ2-3	CASSSNLDTQYF	TGTGCCAGCAGTTCCAACTTGGATACGCAGTATTTT
.	.	TRBV30	TRBJ2-7	CAWAQGYEQYF	TGTGCCTGGGCACAGGGCTACGAGCAGTACTTC
.	.	TRBV5-1	TRBJ2-3	CASSPQIASKSDTQYF	TGCGCCAGCAGCCCGCAAATAGCTTCAAAATCAGATACGCAGTATTTT
.	.	TRBV11-2	TRBJ2-7	CASSPARTAESYEQYF	TGTGCCAGCAGCCCTGCTCGGACAGCCGAATCCTACGAGCAGTACTTC
.	.	TRBV29-1	TRBJ1-1	CSVKGVQAFTEAFF	TGCAGCGTGAAGGGGGTACAGGCTTTCACTGAAGCTTTCTTT
once	TRBD1	TRBV9	TRBJ1-2	CASSVAAGGGYTF	TGTGCCAGCAGCGTAGCGGCAGGGGGTGGCTACACCTTC
.	.	TRBV2	TRBJ1-2	CASSEAVNYGYTF	TGTGCCAGCAGTGAGGCAGTTAACTATGGCTACACCTTC
.	TRBD1	TRBV11-2	TRBJ2-7	CASSLVGGQLEQYF	TGTGCCAGCAGCTTAGTTGGGGGACAGCTCGAGCAGTACTTC
.	.	TRBV29-1	TRBJ1-2	CSVDLDHYGYTF	TGCAGCGTTGACCTAGACCACTATGGCTACACCTTC
.	.	TRBV2	TRBJ2-3	CASTMAPEDTQYF	TGTGCCAGCACGATGGCGCCGGAGGATACGCAGTATTTT
.	.	TRBV7-9	TRBJ2-5	CASSLTGHLQETQYF	TGTGCCAGCAGCTTAACCGGACACCTTCAAGAGACCCAGTACTTC
.	.	TRBV5-1	TRBJ1-4	CASSPGSNEKLFF	TGCGCCAGCAGCCCGGGGTCGAATGAAAAACTGTTTTTT
few	.	TRBV11-2	TRBJ2-5	CASSVTAPETQYF	TGTGCCAGCAGCGTGACAGCCCCAGAGACCCAGTACTTC
.	.	TRBV25-1	TRBJ1-4	CASSSGVPDRHEKLFF	TGTGCCAGCTCCTCCGGAGTGCCTGACAGGCATGAAAAACTGTTTTTT
.	.	TRBV7-2	TRBJ1-1	CASSLVSGLGTEAFF	TGTGCCAGCAGCTTAGTTTCAGGGCTGGGCACTGAAGCTTTCTTT
many	TRBD2	TRBV4-1	TRBJ2-7	CASSQGEGWDYEQYF	TGCGCCAGCAGCCAAGGGGAGGGCTGGGACTACGAGCAGTACTTC
once	TRBD1	TRBV2	TRBJ1-6	CASSQTGGEYSPLHF	TGTGCCAGCAGTCAGACAGGGGGCGAGTATTCACCCCTCCACTTT
few	.	TRBV5-4	TRBJ1-1	CASSLLAGNTEAFF	TGTGCCAGCAGCTTGTTAGCGGGGAACACTGAAGCTTTCTTT
few	.	TRBV4-1	TRBJ1-1	CASSQSEEAFF	TGCGCCAGCAGCCAGTCAGAAGAAGCTTTCTTT
.	.	TRBV5-1	TRBJ1-1	CASSGDTMNTEAFF	TGCGCCAGCAGCGGGGACACTATGAACACTGAAGCTTTCTTT
.	TRBD1	TRBV5-1	TRBJ1-2	CASSLSTGDRGYTF	TGCGCCAGCAGCTTGTCCACAGGGGACCGGGGCTACACCTTC
.	.	TRBV28	TRBJ1-2	CASSISYGYTF	TGTGCCAGCAGCATTAGCTATGGCTACACCTTC
once	.	TRBV5-6	TRBJ1-6	CASSHDRGFYNSPLHF	TGTGCCAGCAGCCACGACCGGGGATTCTATAATTCACCCCTCCACTTT
.	.	TRBV3-1/TRBV3-2	TRBJ1-2	CASSLPGVTTF	TGTGCCAGCAGCCTTCCCGGGGTGACCACCTTC
.	TRBD1	TRBV9	TRBJ1-2	CASSATGELPTF	TGTGCCAGCAGCGCGACAGGGGAATTACCCACCTTC
.	.	TRBV2	TRBJ2-2	CASKGRVNTGELFF	TGTGCCAGCAAAGGCAGGGTGAACACCGGGGAGCTGTTTTTT
.	TRBD2	TRBV4-1	TRBJ2-1	CASSLTSGRQYEQFF	TGCGCCAGCAGCCTGACTAGCGGGCGACAATATGAGCAGTTCTTC
.	TRBD1	TRBV18	TRBJ2-1	CASSPLDRVNEQFF	TGTGCCAGCTCACCACTGGACAGGGTGAATGAGCAGTTCTTC